This T cell receptor (beta chain) was found in a study of blood T cell repertoires in COVID-19. Study in general: T cells, B-cell-depleted T cells, or PBMCs provided the cDNA or gDNA that served as material.

V shed 1 base, J shed 1 base, and the junction held 9 bases outside the gene matches. Germline CDR1 MDHEN, CDR2 SYDVKM. CDR3 length: 17 residues. Study processing details: How many nucleated cells were present was estimated from reference gene primer amplification. This table comes from immunoSEQ multiplex PCR, and its TCRdb copy is limited to in-frame clones, with some not included. V, J and clone size derive from that table, while D and trimming were established from the DNA sequence. Counted here are under 200,000 clones, 82% occurring once; the ten biggest clones make up about 5%. Grouping used clinical history reported by participants in a survey and questionnaire.

The sample comprised PBMCs or T cells enriched from blood (not recorded which). The chain has TRBV28 and TRBJ1-1; 7 positions match TRBD1. The sequence was obtained from a woman in her sixties with acute COVID-19. The CDR3 is CASSLFTTGTENTEAFF. CDR3 DNA sequence: TGTGCCAGCAGTTTATTCACAACCGGGACAGAGAACACTGAAGCTTTCTTT.